Each of the 5 T cell receptor beta chains below was sequenced from the same sample in a study of cytomegalovirus exposure and HLA in healthy donors. The study ran its PCR with 60 Vbeta and 13 Jbeta primers. The repertoire was sequenced with immunoSEQ multiplex PCR; TCRdb's copy has only in-frame clones and lacks some. The sample holds fewer than 250,000 clones, 60% to 80% seen once. Sample: PBMCs. Source of these receptors: a woman younger than 30 in good health and CMV-seronegative.

The chain couples TRBV7-9 to TRBJ2-7; unclear D gene. V was pared by 1 base and J by 6 bases, with 10 bases between. Germline-derived CDR1 and CDR2 are SEHNR and FQNEAQ (reference sequence). The CDR3 is made up of 13 amino acids. CDR3 sequence: CASSLVVGAEQYF. CDR3 coding DNA: TGTGCCAGCAGCTTAGTGGTAGGAGCCGAGCAGTACTTC.

The chain recombines TRBV11-3 with TRBJ2-3; 9 nucleotides match TRBD1. The CDR3 covers 16 residues. Germline V gene data show CDR1 as SGHNT and CDR2 as YENEEA. V lost 4 bases, J lost 2 bases, and 7 bases stayed unmatched. CDR3: CASSSGDRGDTDTQYF. DNA of the CDR3: TGTGCCAGCAGCTCCGGAGACAGGGGGGACACAGATACGCAGTATTTT.

The rearrangement uses TRBV5-1 and TRBJ1-1, with 11 bases that match TRBD1. With V trimmed by 4 bases and J by 3 bases, 2 bases remained unmatched. Germline CDR1 and CDR2: SGHRS and YFSETQ. The CDR3 totals 14 residues. The CDR3 loop is CASSQGQGDTEAFF. CDR3 nucleotides: TGCGCCAGCAGCCAGGGACAGGGGGACACTGAAGCTTTCTTT.

The chain employs TRBV28 and TRBJ2-3, with 8 bases matching TRBD2. CDR1 and CDR2 (germline): MDHEN, SYDVKM. V lost 10 bases and J lost 3; bases outside the gene matches: 6. There are 13 residues in the CDR3. This CDR3 is CATEAGATDTQYF. The CDR3 nucleotides are TGTGCCACAGAAGCGGGGGCGACAGATACGCAGTATTTT.

This clone came up once. This chain links TRBV11-2 with TRBJ2-2, with a possible D match to TRBD1 (6 bases). Trimming shortened V by 0 bases and J by 0 bases, and 14 bases separated the two germline ends. The CDR3 sequence is 18 residues long. Germline CDR1 reads SGHAT; CDR2 reads FQNNGV. The CDR3 reads CASSLDLSGGPNTGELFF. DNA of the CDR3: TGTGCCAGCAGCTTAGATCTGTCTGGGGGCCCGAACACCGGGGAGCTGTTTTTT. Full variable domain (rest looked up from reference TRBV11-2 and TRBJ2-2): EAGVAQSPRYKIIEKRQSVAFWCNPISGHATLYWYQQILGQGPKLLIQFQNNGVVDDSQLPKDRFSAERLKGVDSTLKIQPAKLEDSAVYLCASSLDLSGGPNTGELFFGEGSRLTVL.